This TCR beta chain is drawn from a study of blood T cell repertoires in COVID-19. The overall study: The United States, Italy and Spain provided the acute and convalescent COVID-19 samples. Nucleic acid was either cDNA or gDNA, and it came from T cells, B-cell-depleted T cells, or PBMCs.

Across 20 to 25 US areas, participants ranged in age from about 18 to 89 years. For recovered donors of Cohort 3, there were two negative PCRs, clearance, or symptom resolution. Sequencing used immunoSEQ multiplex PCR; TCRdb keeps in-frame clones, though not all of them. This table has 150,000 to 190,000 clones, around four fifths appearing once. The ends were cut back, 4 bases at V and 6 bases at J, with 7 bases in the middle. Germline CDR1 and CDR2: LGHDT and YNNKEL (reference sequence). CDR3 length: 13 amino acids. The sample consisted of PBMCs or T cells enriched from blood (not recorded which). The TCR comes from a man aged 45-60 years who had recovered from COVID-19. V is TRBV3-1 (or the pseudogene TRBV3-2) and J is TRBJ1-6; unclear D gene. The CDR3 sequence: CASSRAGNSPLHF. The DNA of the CDR3 is TGTGCCAGCAGCCGAGCGGGTAATTCACCCCTCCACTTT.